The source of this T cell receptor beta chain is a study of T cells after yellow fever vaccination. The study's findings and limits: The secondary response was weaker but peaked faster, day 5 versus 15.

Using its own MiXCR run on the 5' RACE reads, TCRdb lists one record per CDR3 protein. The repertoire includes some 250,000 distinct CDR3 sequences, 3.6% of them detected once, and around 19% sits in the top ten. The germline CDR1 and CDR2 sequences are ENHRY and SYGVKD. The CDR3 runs 11 residues. The J segment lost 7 bases and the V segment lost 10 bases, leaving 6 bases of the junction unmatched. In this sample, this clonotype turned up many times. Its antigen is as yet unknown. The specimen was PBMCs, collected 15 days after the yellow fever booster vaccination. The sequence came from a man younger than 35 who received the YFV17D yellow fever vaccine. This sequence joins TRBV10-3 and TRBJ2-7; TRBD1 aligns across 8 bases. The CDR3 coding sequence is TGTGCCAACGGACAGGGCCGGGAGCAGTACTTC. It specifies CANGQGREQYF.